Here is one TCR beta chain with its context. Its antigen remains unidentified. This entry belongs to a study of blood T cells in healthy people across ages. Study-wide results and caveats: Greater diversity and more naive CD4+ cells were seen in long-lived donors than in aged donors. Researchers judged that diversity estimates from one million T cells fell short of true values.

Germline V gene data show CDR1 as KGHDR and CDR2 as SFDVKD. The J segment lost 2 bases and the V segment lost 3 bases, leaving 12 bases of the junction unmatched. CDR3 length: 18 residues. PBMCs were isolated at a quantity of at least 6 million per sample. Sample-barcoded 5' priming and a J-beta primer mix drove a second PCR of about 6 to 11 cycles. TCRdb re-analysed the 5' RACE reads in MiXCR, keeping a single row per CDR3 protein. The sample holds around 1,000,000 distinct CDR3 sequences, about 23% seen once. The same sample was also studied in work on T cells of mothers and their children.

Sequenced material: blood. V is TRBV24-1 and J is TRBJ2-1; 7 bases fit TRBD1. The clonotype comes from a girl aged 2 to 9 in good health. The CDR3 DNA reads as TGTGCCACCAGTGATACTCGACAGGGACGAACCCCCTACAATGAGCAGTTCTTC. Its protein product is CATSDTRQGRTPYNEQFF.